Listed here is a single TCR beta chain. Its antigen is unknown. Nothing much larger sits one base from this clone, and base qualities are not available. The data stem from a study of T cells in localized non-small cell lung cancer (TCRdb year 2020). Study-level background: The study examined T cell repertoires in 200 to 300 patients with early-stage NSCLC and compared tumors with uninvolved tumor-adjacent lungs. All 250 or so NSCLC patients in the cohort were treatment-naive and had localized lung tumors that were resected. NSCLC patients had a mean age of roughly 64 years, and around 140 were male and 107 female. Broad study findings and their caveats: Because multi-region sequencing of the tumors was not done, intratumor heterogeneity could not be ruled out. Longer overall survival was associated with higher T cell density in blood, whereas shorter survival was associated with higher clonality in adjacent lung. A median of 57 of the top 100 tumor clones were detected in paired uninvolved adjacent lung, and around 30 of these tumor clones were also found among the top 100 clones of the paired uninvolved adjacent lung. Uninvolved tumor-adjacent lung showed the highest T cell clonality, higher than tumor, which suggests more focused antigenic responses in the uninvolved tumor-adjacent lung. Because the study design was exploratory, TCR variables were selected using unadjusted p-values without false-discovery rate correction.

At diagnosis, tumor, uninvolved tumor-adjacent lung and peripheral blood were collected and then preserved as a mix of FFPE and fresh-frozen material. Blood samples were analyzed as peripheral blood mononuclear cells for TCR repertoire profiling. The immunoSEQ Assay was used to sequence TCR beta CDR3 regions from DNA. The original methods were these. To compute T cell density, TCR beta template counts were normalized to usable DNA, which was estimated by amplifying housekeeping genes. Using the preseqR package, richness was estimated by extrapolating to 120,000 templates for tissue samples and 400,000 templates for PBMC samples. Clonality was defined by subtracting Pielou's evenness from one. To identify tissue-enriched TCRs, differential abundance testing was run on productive amino-acid clonotypes with a minimum total count of 5 and an alpha of 0.1. The Jaccard Index and the Morisita Overlap Index were used to quantify repertoire overlap between compartments. GLIPH grouped TCR beta CDR3s together with public tetramer-defined viral CDR3s, and a viral motif had to include at least three viral sequences and also show V-gene enrichment. Entries here come from immuneACCESS through TCRdb and include only in-frame sequences with V and J called. Some clones fail to appear in such tables; in the studies checked, an unresolved V gene covers under half of the shortfall, and the cause of the remainder is unknown. That table supplies the V and J calls and clone size; D and trimming were determined from the DNA. The sample table contains around 41,000 clones; only one count was recorded for 85% to 90% of them. The ten largest account for around 2.5% of the sample.

The germline V gene specifies SGHTA as CDR1 and FQGTGA as CDR2. Counted from cysteine to phenylalanine, this CDR3 has 16 amino acids. The only DNA kept is the CDR3, 48 bases in frame from the first base. V is pared back by 0 bases and J by 0 bases, with 11 bases lying between the germline termini. The receptor was isolated from a female donor at least 60 years old with stage I squamous cell lung carcinoma. Sequences were derived from peripheral blood, sampled before any cancer treatment. The sequence is built from TRBV7-3 and TRBJ1-1; the D gene identity is not certain. The DNA sequence follows: TGTGCCAGCAGCTTAACGGGTGGCAGGATGAACACTGAAGCTTTCTTT. Translated, it reads CASSLTGGRMNTEAFF. Beyond the CDR3, the reference TRBV7-3 and TRBJ1-1 genes provide the residues; the full variable domain reads: GAGVSQTPSNKVTEKGKYVELRCDPISGHTALYWYRQSLGQGPEFLIYFQGTGAADDSGLPNDRFFAVRPEGSVSTLKIQRTERGDSAVYLCASSLTGGRMNTEAFFGQGTRLTVV.